The clone carrying this T cell receptor beta chain appeared a few times. This record belongs to a study of blood T cell repertoires in COVID-19. Using immunoSEQ multiplex PCR, the repertoire was profiled, and TCRdb retains in-frame clones only, with some absent. The data hold roughly 7,500 clones, with more than 60% observed a single time. Sequencing input: peripheral blood. This TCR was sampled from a human donor in a cohort sampled during active COVID-19.

The CDR3 here is CATSDPQMGETQYF. CDR3 nucleotides: TGTGCCACCAGTGACCCCCAAATGGGCGAGACCCAGTACTTC. The V and J genes are TRBV24-1 and TRBJ2-5; D remains unclear. Germline-derived CDR1 and CDR2 are KGHDR and SFDVKD. V lost 4 bases, J lost 5 bases, and 13 bases lay in between. This CDR3 is built from 14 residues.